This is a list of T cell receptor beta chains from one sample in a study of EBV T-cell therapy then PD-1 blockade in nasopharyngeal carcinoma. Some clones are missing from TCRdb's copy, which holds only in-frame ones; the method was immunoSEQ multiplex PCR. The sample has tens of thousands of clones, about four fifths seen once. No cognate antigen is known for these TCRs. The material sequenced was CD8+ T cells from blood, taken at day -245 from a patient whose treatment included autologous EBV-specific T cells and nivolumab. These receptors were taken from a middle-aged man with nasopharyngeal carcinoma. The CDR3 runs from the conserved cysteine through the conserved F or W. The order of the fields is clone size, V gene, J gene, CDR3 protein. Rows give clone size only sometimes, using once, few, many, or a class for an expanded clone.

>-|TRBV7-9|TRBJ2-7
CASSPPDRYEQYF
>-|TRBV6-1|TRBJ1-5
CASSERREGQPQHF
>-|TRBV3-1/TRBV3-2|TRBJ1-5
CASSQDLSRQGNQPQHF
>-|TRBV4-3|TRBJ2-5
CASSPSGTSGEETQYF
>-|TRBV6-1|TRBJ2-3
CASSEVTGSTDTQYF
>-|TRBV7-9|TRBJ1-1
CASSSADLNTEAFF
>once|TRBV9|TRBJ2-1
CASSVALGINEQFF
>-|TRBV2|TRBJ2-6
CASLGLGAQGANVLTF
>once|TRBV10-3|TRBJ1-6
CATGGDYNSPLHF
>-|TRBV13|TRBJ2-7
CASSPFGRAGYEQYF
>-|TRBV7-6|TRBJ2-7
CASSPQTGSYEQYF
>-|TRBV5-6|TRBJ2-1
CASSPLRQGSYNEQFF
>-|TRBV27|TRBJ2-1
CASSFFGNEQFF
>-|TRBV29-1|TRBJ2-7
CSATFSHRGRDEQYF
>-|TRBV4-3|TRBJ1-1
CASSQGFFSGTEAFF
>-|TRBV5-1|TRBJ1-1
CASSLSSTEAFF
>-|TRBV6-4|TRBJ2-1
CASSEVADSYNEQFF
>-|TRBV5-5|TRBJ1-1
CASSLESGILNTEAFF
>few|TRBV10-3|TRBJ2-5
CATGGGGNQETQYF
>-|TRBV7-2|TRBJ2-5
CASSLVGGGRVETQYF
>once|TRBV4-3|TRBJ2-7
CASSQDRVRYEQYF
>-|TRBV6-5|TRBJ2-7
CASNRDRSYEQYF
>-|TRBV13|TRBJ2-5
CASSSLAGGLETQYF
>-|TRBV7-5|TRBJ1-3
CVRSLTPGSCGNTIYF
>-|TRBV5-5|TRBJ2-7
CASSLGRGRHEQYF
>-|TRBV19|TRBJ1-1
CASSTGERSEAFF
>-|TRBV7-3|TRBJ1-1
CASSLTLRGEAFF
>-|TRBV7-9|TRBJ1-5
CASSLRGQPQHF
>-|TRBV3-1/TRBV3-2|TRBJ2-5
CASSHSPRLGLEETQYF
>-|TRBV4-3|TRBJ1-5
CASSQVDGDQPQHF
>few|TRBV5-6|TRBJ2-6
CASSFSPGANVLTF
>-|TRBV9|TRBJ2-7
CASSGRDRSYEQYF
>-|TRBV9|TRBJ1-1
CASSRDRGRENTEAFF
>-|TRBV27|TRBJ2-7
CASSPPFREQYF
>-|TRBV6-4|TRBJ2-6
CASSEYRAGANVLTF
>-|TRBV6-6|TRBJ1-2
CASSYYDRDNGYTF
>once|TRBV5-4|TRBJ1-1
CASSLEMNTEAFF
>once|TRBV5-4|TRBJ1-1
CASTGQGPEAFF
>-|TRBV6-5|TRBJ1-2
CASSYGTGVSYGYTF
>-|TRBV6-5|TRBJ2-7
CASSYSMRLEQYF
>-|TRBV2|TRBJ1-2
CARRQGEVYGYTF
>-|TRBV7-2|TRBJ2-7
CASSHWTESSYEQYF
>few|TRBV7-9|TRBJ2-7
CASSRQESSYEQYF
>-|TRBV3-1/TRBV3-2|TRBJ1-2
CASSQNPRPDGRNYGYTF
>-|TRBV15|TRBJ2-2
CATSVGQTNTGELFF
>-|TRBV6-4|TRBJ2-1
CASSDSGLADYNEQFF
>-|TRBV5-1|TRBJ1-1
CASSFSSPNTEAFF
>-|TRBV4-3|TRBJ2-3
CASSQDGIAGPTDTQYF
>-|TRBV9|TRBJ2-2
CASSVAGNTGELFF
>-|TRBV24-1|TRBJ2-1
CATSVARAGNEQFF
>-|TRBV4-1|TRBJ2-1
CASSQGPGGHDNEQFF
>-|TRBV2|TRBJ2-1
CASSEEGGRNMWNEQFF